This T cell receptor beta chain was found in a study of shared clonotypes between healthy human individuals. A CD45RA+ naive subset and a CD45RA-negative memory subset were split from CD4+ cells. The repertoire was sequenced with immunoSEQ multiplex PCR; TCRdb's copy has only in-frame clones and lacks some. The data contain 850,000 to 1,100,000 clones, approximately 77% of them singletons. General study findings and limits: Sampling involved blood alone; tissue repertoires likely differ. Depth was large, yet rarefaction showed that sorted-subset sequencing was incomplete. Relative to their counterparts shared across all four donors, non-shared clonotypes exhibited diminished generation probabilities.

This clone was recorded only once. Its matching antigen is unknown. The germline V gene encodes CDR1 SQVTM and CDR2 ANQGSEA. Losses at the gene ends were 6 bases for V and 5 bases for J; bases not matched to a gene: 9. The CDR3 sequence is 14 residues long. Sequencing was performed on memory CD4+ T cells from PBMCs. Subset specified: CD45RA-negative fraction. This TCR was recovered from a man aged 18 to 35 in good health. Some clones in this sample may be carry-over from other donors' samples. The rearrangement joins TRBV29-1 to TRBJ2-1; 8 bases fit TRBD1. As DNA, the CDR3 is TGCAGCGTAGCCAGGGGGACAGGAGACAATGAGCAGTTCTTC. It yields the protein CSVARGTGDNEQFF.